This is a list of T cell receptor beta chains from one sample in a study of blood T cells in healthy people across ages. Using its own MiXCR run on the 5' RACE reads, TCRdb lists one record per CDR3 protein. The sample includes about 780,000 distinct CDR3 sequences, roughly 46% of them seen just once. The material sequenced was blood. The origin of the receptors is an elderly man in good health. CDR3s include the opening cysteine and the closing phenylalanine or tryptophan. The order of the fields is clone size, J gene, D gene, V gene, CDR3 protein, CDR3 DNA. A D gene is named only where the DNA matches it firmly. Clone size, where shown, is once, few, many, or a class for clones that have expanded.

size: NA
J: TRBJ2-7
D: TRBD1
V: TRBV5-1
CDR3: CASSLGWTGNNEQYF
DNA: TGCGCCAGCAGCTTGGGGTGGACAGGGAACAATGAGCAGTACTTC

size: NA
J: TRBJ2-2
D: TRBD2
V: TRBV6-2/TRBV6-3
CDR3: CASSYSPGLAGSGELFF
DNA: TGTGCCAGCAGTTACTCGCCGGGACTAGCGGGATCCGGGGAGCTGTTTTTT

size: NA
J: TRBJ2-3
D: TRBD1
V: TRBV5-1
CDR3: CASSYLGQGGSDTQYF
DNA: TGCGCCAGCAGTTACCTTGGACAGGGGGGATCAGATACGCAGTATTTT

size: NA
J: TRBJ1-3
D: NA
V: TRBV9
CDR3: CASSVDPQEPGNTIYF
DNA: TGTGCCAGCAGCGTAGATCCACAGGAACCTGGAAACACCATATATTTT

size: NA
J: TRBJ2-1
D: TRBD1
V: TRBV7-9
CDR3: CASSAIDRGGLFF
DNA: TGTGCCAGCAGCGCAATAGACAGGGGGGGTTTGTTCTTC

size: NA
J: TRBJ2-3
D: NA
V: TRBV5-1
CDR3: CASSLAVATDTQYF
DNA: TGCGCCAGCAGCTTGGCCGTAGCAACAGATACGCAGTATTTT

size: few
J: TRBJ2-7
D: NA
V: TRBV28
CDR3: CASSFLVIGGLAGYEQYF
DNA: TGTGCCAGCAGTTTTTTGGTGATAGGAGGTCTAGCTGGGTACGAGCAGTACTTC

size: NA
J: TRBJ1-5
D: NA
V: TRBV7-2
CDR3: CASSWVSNQPQHF
DNA: TGTGCCAGCAGCTGGGTGAGCAATCAGCCCCAGCATTTT

size: NA
J: TRBJ2-7
D: TRBD2
V: TRBV29-1
CDR3: CSVGPSGRSYNEQYF
DNA: TGCAGCGTCGGCCCTAGCGGGAGGTCCTACAATGAGCAGTACTTC

size: NA
J: TRBJ2-1
D: TRBD1
V: TRBV5-1
CDR3: CASSPGTGIWNEQFF
DNA: TGCGCCAGCAGCCCCGGGACAGGGATATGGAATGAGCAGTTCTTC

size: NA
J: TRBJ2-7
D: NA
V: TRBV29-1
CDR3: CSVESSQGPTYEQYF
DNA: TGCAGCGTCGAATCGTCTCAAGGGCCAACCTACGAGCAGTACTTC

size: few
J: TRBJ2-7
D: TRBD1
V: TRBV10-2
CDR3: CASSDVDRGYEQYF
DNA: TGCGCCAGCAGCGACGTGGACAGGGGCTACGAGCAGTACTTC

size: few
J: TRBJ2-5
D: NA
V: TRBV20-1
CDR3: CSASPGWGTQETQYF
DNA: TGCAGTGCTAGCCCCGGATGGGGGACGCAAGAGACCCAGTACTTC

size: NA
J: TRBJ2-1
D: NA
V: TRBV2
CDR3: CASSGGEQFF
DNA: TGTGCCAGCAGCGGGGGTGAGCAGTTCTTC

size: NA
J: TRBJ2-1
D: TRBD2
V: TRBV27
CDR3: CASSTRTTSGRDNEQFF
DNA: TGTGCCAGCAGTACCAGAACGACTAGCGGGAGGGACAATGAGCAGTTCTTC

size: NA
J: TRBJ2-7
D: NA
V: TRBV12-3/TRBV12-4
CDR3: CASSLGAPGHRDYEQYF
DNA: TGTGCCAGCAGTTTAGGGGCGCCGGGACACAGGGACTACGAGCAGTACTTC

size: few
J: TRBJ2-5
D: NA
V: TRBV20-1
CDR3: CSGLRAGAFNEQYF
DNA: TGCAGTGGCCTCAGGGCAGGGGCGTTCAATGAGCAGTACTTC

size: NA
J: TRBJ2-5
D: TRBD2
V: TRBV20-1
CDR3: CSARDVGLAGGPETQYF
DNA: TGCAGTGCTAGAGATGTGGGACTAGCGGGAGGGCCAGAGACCCAGTACTTC

size: few
J: TRBJ2-5
D: NA
V: TRBV5-1
CDR3: CASSLHGFSEETQYF
DNA: TGCGCCAGCAGCTTGCATGGCTTTAGCGAAGAGACCCAGTACTTC

size: NA
J: TRBJ2-7
D: NA
V: TRBV4-2
CDR3: CASSQESRGGTPYEQYF
DNA: TGTGCCAGCAGCCAAGAATCTCGAGGCGGGACTCCCTACGAGCAGTACTTC

size: NA
J: TRBJ2-7
D: NA
V: TRBV6-6
CDR3: CASSYQVSVSYEQYF
DNA: TGTGCCAGCAGTTACCAGGTTTCAGTTTCCTACGAGCAGTACTTC

size: NA
J: TRBJ2-5
D: NA
V: TRBV18
CDR3: CASSTPARETQYF
DNA: TGTGCCAGCTCAACCCCCGCCCGGGAGACCCAGTACTTC

size: NA
J: TRBJ2-5
D: TRBD2
V: TRBV7-9
CDR3: CASSLGAGGPGNEQYF
DNA: TGTGCCAGCAGCTTAGGAGCGGGAGGGCCGGGAAATGAGCAGTACTTC

size: few
J: TRBJ2-1
D: NA
V: TRBV11-1
CDR3: CASTLKEGSGQLHPWGNEQFF
DNA: TGTGCCAGCACCCTAAAAGAGGGGTCCGGACAACTACATCCCTGGGGCAATGAGCAGTTCTTC

size: NA
J: TRBJ2-7
D: TRBD2
V: TRBV7-2
CDR3: CASSLGLGLAGGFNEQYF
DNA: TGTGCCAGCAGCTTAGGCTTGGGACTAGCGGGAGGGTTCAATGAGCAGTACTTC

size: NA
J: TRBJ2-4
D: NA
V: TRBV27
CDR3: CASSRKPGPSEQYF
DNA: TGTGCCAGCAGTCGCAAGCCGGGACCCTCGGAGCAGTACTTC

size: NA
J: TRBJ2-3
D: TRBD1
V: TRBV2
CDR3: CASTRQGASTDTQYF
DNA: TGTGCCAGCACCCGACAGGGAGCTAGCACAGATACGCAGTATTTT

size: NA
J: TRBJ2-2
D: TRBD1
V: TRBV12-3/TRBV12-4
CDR3: CASSFQGAVGELFF
DNA: TGTGCCAGCAGTTTCCAGGGGGCGGTCGGGGAGCTGTTTTTT

size: NA
J: TRBJ2-7
D: TRBD2
V: TRBV20-1
CDR3: CSAISGDGTYEQYF
DNA: TGCAGTGCCATTAGCGGGGACGGCACCTACGAGCAGTACTTC

size: NA
J: TRBJ2-7
D: NA
V: TRBV9
CDR3: CASSAGTWRNEQYF
DNA: TGTGCCAGCAGCGCCGGGACCTGGAGGAATGAGCAGTACTTC

size: few
J: TRBJ2-1
D: NA
V: TRBV2
CDR3: CASRQYNEQFF
DNA: TGTGCCAGCAGGCAATACAATGAGCAGTTCTTC

size: NA
J: TRBJ2-3
D: NA
V: TRBV20-1
CDR3: CSAVSPRGGHTDTQYF
DNA: TGCAGTGCCGTCTCTCCCAGGGGGGGTCACACAGATACGCAGTATTTT

size: NA
J: TRBJ2-7
D: NA
V: TRBV7-9
CDR3: CASSGSPDPYEQYF
DNA: TGTGCCAGCAGCGGGTCACCTGACCCCTACGAGCAGTACTTC

size: NA
J: TRBJ2-3
D: NA
V: TRBV12-3/TRBV12-4
CDR3: CASNLALASTDTQYF
DNA: TGTGCCAGCAACCTAGCGCTCGCTAGCACAGATACGCAGTATTTT

size: NA
J: TRBJ1-4
D: TRBD1
V: TRBV7-2
CDR3: CASSSPGQGKEKLFF
DNA: TGTGCCAGCAGCTCGCCGGGACAGGGGAAAGAAAAACTGTTTTTT

size: NA
J: TRBJ2-7
D: TRBD1
V: TRBV18
CDR3: CASSLRQGSYNEQYF
DNA: TGTGCCAGCTCACTGAGACAGGGCTCCTACAATGAGCAGTACTTC

size: many
J: TRBJ2-1
D: NA
V: TRBV7-3
CDR3: CASSSSVGAVNEQFF
DNA: TGTGCCAGCAGCTCCAGCGTAGGGGCTGTGAATGAGCAGTTCTTC

size: once
J: TRBJ2-1
D: NA
V: TRBV29-1
CDR3: CSASVETQFF
DNA: TGCAGCGCCTCGGTAGAGACCCAGTTCTTC

size: NA
J: TRBJ1-2
D: NA
V: TRBV2
CDR3: CASSDRGASYGYTF
DNA: TGTGCCAGCAGTGATCGGGGGGCGAGCTATGGCTACACCTTC

size: NA
J: TRBJ2-7
D: NA
V: TRBV20-1
CDR3: CSARAAGQLGRNEQYF
DNA: TGCAGTGCTAGAGCCGCGGGACAGTTGGGCAGGAACGAGCAGTACTTC

size: many
J: TRBJ2-7
D: NA
V: TRBV7-2
CDR3: CASRDASALGEQYF
DNA: TGTGCCAGCAGAGACGCTAGCGCCTTGGGCGAGCAGTACTTC

size: once
J: TRBJ1-2
D: NA
V: TRBV6-2/TRBV6-3
CDR3: CASSYWTEYGYTF
DNA: TGTGCCAGCAGTTACTGGACCGAGTATGGCTACACCTTC

size: NA
J: TRBJ2-5
D: TRBD1
V: TRBV6-1
CDR3: CASSAGGQGALETQYF
DNA: TGTGCCAGCAGCGCCGGAGGACAGGGGGCCCTAGAGACCCAGTACTTC

size: NA
J: TRBJ1-5
D: NA
V: TRBV20-1
CDR3: CSASGVNSNQPQHF
DNA: TGCAGTGCTAGCGGCGTCAATAGCAATCAGCCCCAGCATTTT

size: NA
J: TRBJ2-2
D: TRBD2
V: TRBV20-1
CDR3: CSARTGLVGGRTTGELFF
DNA: TGCAGTGCTCGCACTGGTCTGGTTGGCGGGAGGACCACCGGGGAGCTGTTTTTT

size: few
J: TRBJ2-7
D: TRBD1
V: TRBV18
CDR3: CASSLNRDSHEQYF
DNA: TGTGCCAGCTCCCTGAACCGGGACAGCCACGAGCAGTACTTC

size: few
J: TRBJ2-1
D: TRBD2
V: TRBV2
CDR3: CASSESLAGGYNEQFF
DNA: TGTGCCAGCAGTGAATCGCTAGCGGGAGGGTACAATGAGCAGTTCTTC

size: many
J: TRBJ2-3
D: TRBD1
V: TRBV29-1
CDR3: CSVRQGGTDTQYF
DNA: TGCAGCGTTCGACAGGGGGGCACAGATACGCAGTATTTT

size: NA
J: TRBJ2-1
D: TRBD2
V: TRBV5-6
CDR3: CASSPPPERESSYNEQFF
DNA: TGTGCCAGCAGCCCACCACCAGAGCGGGAGAGCTCCTACAATGAGCAGTTCTTC

size: NA
J: TRBJ2-7
D: TRBD1
V: TRBV15
CDR3: CATNRDRGYEQYF
DNA: TGTGCCACAAACCGGGACAGGGGTTACGAGCAGTACTTC